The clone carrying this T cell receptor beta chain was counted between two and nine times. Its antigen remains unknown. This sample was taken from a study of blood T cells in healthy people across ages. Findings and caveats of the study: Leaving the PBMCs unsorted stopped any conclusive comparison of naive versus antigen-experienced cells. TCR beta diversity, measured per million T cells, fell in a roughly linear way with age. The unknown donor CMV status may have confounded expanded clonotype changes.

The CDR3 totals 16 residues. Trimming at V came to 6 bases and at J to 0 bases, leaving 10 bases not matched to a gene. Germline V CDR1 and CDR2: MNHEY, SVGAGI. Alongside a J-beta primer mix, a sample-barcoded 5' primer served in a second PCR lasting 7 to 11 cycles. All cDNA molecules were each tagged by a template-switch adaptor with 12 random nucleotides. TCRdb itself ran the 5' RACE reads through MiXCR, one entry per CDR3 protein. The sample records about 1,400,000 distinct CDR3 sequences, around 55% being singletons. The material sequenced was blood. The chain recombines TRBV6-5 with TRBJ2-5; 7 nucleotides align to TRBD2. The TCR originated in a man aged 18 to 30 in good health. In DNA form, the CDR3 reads TGTGCCAGCAGCCCATTGGGAGGGGCCTACCAAGAGACCCAGTACTTC. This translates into CASSPLGGAYQETQYF.